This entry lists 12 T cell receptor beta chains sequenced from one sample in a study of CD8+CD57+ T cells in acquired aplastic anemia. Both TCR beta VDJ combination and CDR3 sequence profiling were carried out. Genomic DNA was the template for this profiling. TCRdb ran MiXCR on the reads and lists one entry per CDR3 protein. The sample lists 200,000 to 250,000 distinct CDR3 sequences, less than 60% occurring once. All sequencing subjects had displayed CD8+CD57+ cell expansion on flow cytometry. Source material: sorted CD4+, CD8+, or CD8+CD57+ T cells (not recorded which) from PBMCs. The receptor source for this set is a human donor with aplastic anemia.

The CDR3: CSARNPGQGTSYNEQFF. The DNA of the CDR3 is TGCAGTGCTAGAAACCCGGGACAGGGGACATCCTACAATGAGCAGTTCTTC. V usage is TRBV20-1 and J usage is TRBJ2-1, with 10 nucleotides matching TRBD1. The CDR3 is 17 amino acids. Unmatched junction bases numbered 8, after V lost 2 bases and J lost 1 base. CDR1 is DFQATT and CDR2 is SNEGSKA in the germline V gene (reference sequence).

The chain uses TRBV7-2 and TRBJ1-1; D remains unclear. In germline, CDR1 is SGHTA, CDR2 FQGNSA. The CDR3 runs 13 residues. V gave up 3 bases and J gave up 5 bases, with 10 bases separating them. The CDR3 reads CASSLWSGTEAFF. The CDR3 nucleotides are TGTGCCAGCAGCTTGTGGTCTGGGACTGAAGCTTTCTTT.

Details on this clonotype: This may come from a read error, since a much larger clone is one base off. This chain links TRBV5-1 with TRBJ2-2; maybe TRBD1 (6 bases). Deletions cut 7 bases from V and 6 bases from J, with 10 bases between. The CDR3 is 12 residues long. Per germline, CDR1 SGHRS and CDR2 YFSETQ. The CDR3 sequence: CASLQGAGELFF. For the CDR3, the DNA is TGCGCCAGCCTACAGGGAGCCGGGGAGCTGTTTTTT.

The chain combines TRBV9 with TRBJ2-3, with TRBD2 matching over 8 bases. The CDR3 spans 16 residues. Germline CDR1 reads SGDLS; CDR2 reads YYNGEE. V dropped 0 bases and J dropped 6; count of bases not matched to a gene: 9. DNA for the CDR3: TGTGCCAGCAGCGTAGTCTCGGGACTAGGAACGGATACGCAGTATTTT. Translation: CASSVVSGLGTDTQYF.

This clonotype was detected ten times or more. The CDR3: CASSLAPGRGNEQYF. CDR3 DNA: TGCGCCAGCAGCTTGGCCCCAGGGCGCGGGAACGAGCAGTACTTC. The genes are TRBV5-1 and TRBJ2-7, with D possibly TRBD2 on 6 matching bases. The CDR3 has 15 residues. V was shortened by 0 bases and J by 5 bases, with 15 bases between the two germline ends. Looked up from germline, CDR1 is SGHRS and CDR2 is YFSETQ.

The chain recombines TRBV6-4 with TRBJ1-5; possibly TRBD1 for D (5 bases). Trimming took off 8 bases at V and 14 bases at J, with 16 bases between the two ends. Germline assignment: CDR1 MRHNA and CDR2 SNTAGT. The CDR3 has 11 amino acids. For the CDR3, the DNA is TGTGCCAGCTCAAAGAGACAGCCTAAGCATTTT. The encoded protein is CASSKRQPKHF.

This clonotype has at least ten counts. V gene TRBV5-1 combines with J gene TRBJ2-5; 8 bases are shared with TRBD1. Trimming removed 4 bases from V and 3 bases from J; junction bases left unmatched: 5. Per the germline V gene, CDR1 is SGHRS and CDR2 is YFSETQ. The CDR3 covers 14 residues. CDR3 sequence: CASSRETGEETQYF. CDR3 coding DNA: TGCGCCAGCAGCCGAGAGACAGGGGAAGAGACCCAGTACTTC.

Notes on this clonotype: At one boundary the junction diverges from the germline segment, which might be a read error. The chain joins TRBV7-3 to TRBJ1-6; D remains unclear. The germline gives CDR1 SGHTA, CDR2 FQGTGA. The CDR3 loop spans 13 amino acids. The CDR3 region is CASSLEENSPLHF. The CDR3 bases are TGCGCCAGCAGCTTGGAGGAGAATTCACCCCTCCACTTT.

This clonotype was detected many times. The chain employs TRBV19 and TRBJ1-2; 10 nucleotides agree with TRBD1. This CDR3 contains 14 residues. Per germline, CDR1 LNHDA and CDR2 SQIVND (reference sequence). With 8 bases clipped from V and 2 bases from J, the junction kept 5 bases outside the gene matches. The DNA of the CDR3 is TGTGCCAGTCGGGACAGGGGAGGGAACTATGGCTACACCTTC. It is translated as CASRDRGGNYGYTF.

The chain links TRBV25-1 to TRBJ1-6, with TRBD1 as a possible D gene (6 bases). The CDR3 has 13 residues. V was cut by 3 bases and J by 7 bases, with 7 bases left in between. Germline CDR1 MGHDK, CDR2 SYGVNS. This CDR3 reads CASSDTGNSPLHF. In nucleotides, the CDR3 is TGTGCCAGCAGTGACACAGGGAATTCACCCCTCCACTTT.

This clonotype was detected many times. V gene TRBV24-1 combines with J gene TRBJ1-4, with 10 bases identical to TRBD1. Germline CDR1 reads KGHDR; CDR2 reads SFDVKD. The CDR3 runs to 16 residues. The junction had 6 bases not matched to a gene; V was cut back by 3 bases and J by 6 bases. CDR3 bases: TGTGCCACCAGTGATCCGTCGGGACAGGGGCATGAAAAACTGTTTTTT. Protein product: CATSDPSGQGHEKLFF.

The CDR3 is CASSFGTGPQHF. The CDR3 DNA follows: TGTGCCAGCAGTTTTGGGACAGGGCCCCAGCATTTT. The chain couples TRBV12-3 or TRBV12-4 to TRBJ1-5, with 8 positions matching TRBD1. The CDR3 is 12 amino acids. With 3 bases clipped from V and 9 bases from J, the junction kept 1 base outside the gene matches.